This T cell receptor beta chain emerged from a study of CD8 T cells in Susac syndrome. V was cut by 1 base and J by 5 bases, with 12 bases left in between. Germline V gene sequence: CDR1 SGDLS, CDR2 YYNGEE. The length of the CDR3 is 14 residues. Negative isolation was used for CD8+ and CD4+ T cells, and FACS enrichment was applied to TEMRA cells. The authors reverse transcribed roughly 0.5 to 1 ug RNA with random hexamers. TCRdb passed the immunoSEQ multiplex PCR reads through MiXCR, listing each CDR3 protein once. The data show approximately 200,000 distinct CDR3 sequences, approximately 95% seen once.

The V gene is TRBV9, the J gene TRBJ2-5; D is perhaps TRBD2 (6 bases). Sequenced input: CD4+ T cells from PBMCs. The clonotype comes from a human donor with multiple sclerosis. The CDR3 DNA reads as TGTGCCAGCAGCGTATCCGCGGGGACGGAGACCCAGTACTTC. Translation: CASSVSAGTETQYF.